This T cell receptor beta chain was profiled in a study of breast tumors, draining lymph nodes, adjacent tissues. Axillary draining lymph nodes of breast cancer patients supplied the node samples. The study's findings and limits: Data fit most tumor T cells coming from lymph node, expanding in tumor. Compared with lymph nodes, tumors were less diverse; compared with nontumor tissue, more. Luminal-like breast cancer showed significantly higher tumor–nontumor repertoire similarity than basal-like.

Ten or more counts support this clonotype. Antigen: not known. This CDR3 contains 17 residues. The trim removed 4 bases at V and 1 base at J, leaving 2 bases unmatched. CDR1 is WNHNN and CDR2 is SYGVQD in the germline V gene (reference sequence). TCRdb used MiXCR to reprocess the multiplex PCR reads, holding one entry per CDR3 protein. The sample holds 150,000 to 200,000 distinct CDR3 sequences, 33% seen once. The chain joins TRBV10-1 to TRBJ2-2, with TRBD2 matching 14 bases. Sequenced sample: axillary lymph node tissue. The receptor's source is a female donor with breast cancer. Some clones in this sample may be carry-over from other donors' samples. CDR3 loop: CASSGTSGGKNTGELFF. The CDR3 nucleotides are TGCGCCAGCAGTGGGACTAGCGGGGGGAAGAACACCGGGGAGCTGTTTTTT.